The clone carrying this TCR beta chain showed up just once. Its matching antigen is unknown. This specimen belongs to a study of T cell responses to AZD1222 COVID-19 vaccine. The study's findings and limits: The study sampled repertoires only after the peak T cell response. Mapped onto spike, vaccine-associated CD4 TCRs spanned it and were dominant at 160-218 and 743-854. Following two doses of AZD1222, Spike-specific TCR breadth and depth rose. There were mostly white British donors and more females than males, and clonal diversity was possibly underestimated.

Sequenced by immunoSEQ multiplex PCR; TCRdb stores in-frame clones only, minus some. The sample has 130,000 or so clones, approximately 85% seen once. The V gene lost 0 bases and the J gene lost 4 bases, with 8 bases spanning the gap. This CDR3 has 13 residues. Germline CDR1 reads SGHKS; CDR2 reads YYEKEE (reference sequence). This chain joins TRBV5-5 and TRBJ2-7; TRBD1 is a possible D gene (6 bases). The input for sequencing was peripheral blood, taken 28 days after the second dose of the MenACWY control vaccine. The receptor's source is an adult who received the MenACWY meningococcal vaccine as a control. The CDR3 spells CASSLDRAYEQYF. CDR3 nucleotide sequence: TGTGCCAGCAGCTTGGACAGGGCTTACGAGCAGTACTTC.